The 17 T cell receptor beta chains below all came from one sample that was sequenced in a study of T-cell memory formation after mild COVID-19. TCRdb called the 5' RACE reads again in MiXCR, with one record for every CDR3 protein. The sample carries 180,000 or so distinct CDR3 sequences, 11% recorded once. The specimen sequenced was PBMCs or a T cell subset sorted from them (not recorded which). Receptors originate from a man younger than 35 who had mild COVID-19 (a few samples of this study predate the infection). Cell type and time point are not known.

As to this clonotype: A junction boundary mismatches the germline segment, possibly from a read error. The chain has TRBV5-1 and TRBJ1-5; the D gene is possibly TRBD1 (6 bases). CDR1 and CDR2 from the germline V gene are SGHRS and YFSETQ. The CDR3 extends over 14 amino acids. CDR3 loop: CASSLDSSNQPQHF. As DNA, the CDR3 is TGTGCCAGCAGCTTGGACAGTAGCAATCAGCCCCAGCATTTT. Drawing the rest from reference TRBV5-1 and TRBJ1-5, the complete variable domain is KAGVTQTPRYLIKTRGQQVTLSCSPISGHRSVSWYQQTPGQGLQFLFEYFSETQRNKGNFPGRFSGRQFSNSRSEMNVSTLELGDSALYLCASSLDSSNQPQHFGDGTRLSIL.

Only a few counts were recorded for this clonotype. The gene calls are TRBV6-5 and TRBJ1-1; 7 bases fit TRBD1. CDR1 is MNHEY, CDR2 SVGAGI, per germline. CDR3 length: 13 amino acids. The V gene end was trimmed by 5 bases and the J gene end by 6 bases; junction bases not matched to a gene: 6. The CDR3 protein is CASSRDSWAEAFF. CDR3 DNA sequence: TGTGCCAGCAGTAGGGACAGCTGGGCTGAAGCTTTCTTT.

This chain uses TRBV6-1 with TRBJ1-6, with D unresolved. This CDR3 spans 14 amino acids. V was trimmed by 0 bases and J by 10 bases, leaving 10 bases between them. The germline V gene has CDR1 MNHNS and CDR2 SASEGT. The DNA of the CDR3 is TGTGCCAGCAGTGAAGCTGGGTCTCGGTCACCCCTCCACTTT. This gives the protein CASSEAGSRSPLHF.

This clonotype showed up many times. The CDR3 bases are TGCGCCAGCAGCTCTCAGGGGAATTCACCCCTCCACTTT. Its translation: CASSSQGNSPLHF. The J gene is TRBJ1-6, the V gene TRBV5-1; D may be TRBD1 (6 bases). This CDR3 is 13 amino acids long. The germline V gene encodes CDR1 SGHRS and CDR2 YFSETQ. V was shortened by 3 bases and J by 7 bases, with 8 bases between the two germline ends.

This chain links TRBV27 with TRBJ2-1; 9 positions agree with TRBD2. The trim removed 2 bases at V and 6 bases at J, leaving 8 bases unmatched. There are 16 residues in the CDR3. Germline V lookup: CDR1 MNHEY, CDR2 SMNVEV (reference sequence). CDR3 sequence (DNA): TGTGCCAGCAGTTTAAACCTCCTAGCGGGGTCCAATGAGCAGTTCTTC. Its protein product is CASSLNLLAGSNEQFF.

The rearrangement uses TRBV5-1 and TRBJ1-2; 7 nucleotides align to TRBD1. The junction had 2 bases not matched to a gene; V was cut back by 0 bases and J by 0 bases. Per the germline V gene, CDR1 is SGHRS and CDR2 is YFSETQ. This CDR3 has 15 residues. The CDR3 nucleotides read TGCGCCAGCAGCTTGGGGCAGGGGGCTAACTATGGCTACACCTTC. Protein: CASSLGQGANYGYTF.

This clonotype has just a few counts. The V and J genes are TRBV21-1 and TRBJ2-7; the table's D call, TRBD1, has no DNA check behind it. TRBV21-1 is a recognized pseudogene. CDR3 length: 13 amino acids. Here the CDR3 reads CAGRRGTGYEQYV. As DNA, the CDR3 is TGTGCCGGCCGCCGGGGGACGGGCTACGAGCAGTACGTC.

This clonotype was counted a few times. The chain recombines TRBV10-2 with TRBJ1-5; no clear D gene. The CDR3 spans 12 residues. V shed 6 bases and J shed 10 bases, with 13 bases lying between them. Germline assignment: CDR1 WSHSY and CDR2 SAAADI. The CDR3 DNA sequence: TGCGCCAGCAGCCCCGATAAAGGTCCCCAGCATTTT. It yields the protein CASSPDKGPQHF.

The sample holds a few counts of this clonotype. This chain links TRBV11-2 with TRBJ2-1; D may be TRBD2 (6 bases). Trimming removed 4 bases from V and 7 bases from J, with 14 bases in between. The CDR3 is made up of 14 amino acids. The V gene's germline CDR1 is SGHAT and CDR2 FQNNGV. CDR3 nucleotides: TGTGCCAGCAGCTCCCGCCCGGGGGAAAATGAGCAGTTCTTC. Translated: CASSSRPGENEQFF.

This clonotype was picked up a small number of times. This sequence joins TRBV3-1 and TRBJ2-3; tentatively, D is TRBD1 or TRBD2 (5 bases each). The germline V gene encodes CDR1 LGHDT and CDR2 YNNKEL (reference sequence). The CDR3 is 13 amino acids. The ends were cut back, 7 bases at V and 4 bases at J, with 12 bases in the middle. The CDR3 DNA sequence: TGTGCCAGCACCGTGAGGGGCGCAGATACGCAGTATTTT. Its translation is CASTVRGADTQYF.

This clonotype was observed a handful of times. This rearrangement joins TRBV10-3 to TRBJ2-3; possible D gene TRBD2, 7 bases. The CDR3 is 14 amino acids. V was clipped by 2 bases and J by 7 bases, with 13 bases between them. Germline CDR1 ENHRY, CDR2 SYGVKD. CDR3 DNA: TGTGCCATCAGTGAGAGGGGGGGAGTATATACGCAGTATTTT. Translated, it gives CAISERGGVYTQYF.

The chain uses TRBV20-1 and TRBJ1-1; D gene uncertain. Trimming pared 4 bases from V and 0 bases from J, leaving 9 bases between. The CDR3 length is 13 residues. CDR1 and CDR2 from the germline V gene are DFQATT and SNEGSKA (reference sequence). For the CDR3, the DNA is TGCAGTGCTAACTGGGCATTGAACACTGAAGCTTTCTTT. It translates to CSANWALNTEAFF.

This clonotype was picked up a small number of times. This chain uses TRBV5-1 with TRBJ1-6; D is unresolved. Per the germline V gene, CDR1 is SGHRS and CDR2 is YFSETQ. This CDR3 contains 14 residues. V dropped 4 bases and J dropped 4 bases, with 9 bases sitting between them. The CDR3 region has the DNA TGCGCCAGCAGCCTAACGGGGTATAATTCACCCCTCCACTTT. Its protein is CASSLTGYNSPLHF.

Only a few counts were recorded for this clonotype. The chain uses TRBV12-3 or TRBV12-4 and TRBJ2-5; D possibly uses TRBD1 or TRBD2 (5 bases each). The CDR3 has 13 residues. With 6 bases removed from V and 7 bases from J, the gap between germline ends came to 15 bases. The CDR3 DNA is TGTGCCAGCAGCCTGACGGTGAGGGGGACCCAGTACTTC. This translates into CASSLTVRGTQYF.

The chain links TRBV24-1 to TRBJ2-3, with a tentative D call TRBD2 (5 bases). Germline-derived CDR1 and CDR2 are KGHDR and SFDVKD. V lost 5 bases and J lost 5, with 16 bases in between. This CDR3 comprises 15 residues. Written as DNA, the CDR3 is TGTGCCACCAGTGGGGTTCGTGGGGAGAGAGATACGCAGTATTTT. Translated, it gives CATSGVRGERDTQYF.

The chain has TRBV18 and TRBJ2-7; no definite D call. This CDR3 has 16 amino acids. Per germline, CDR1 KGHSH and CDR2 LQKENI. Trimming removed 3 bases at V and 2 bases at J, with 17 bases between. The CDR3 DNA is TGTGCCAGCTCACCCCCAAACCCAGGATCTACCTACGAGCAGTACTTC. Residues: CASSPPNPGSTYEQYF.

This clonotype was observed many times. The CDR3 sequence is CASSADLSLETQYF. The CDR3 DNA reads as TGTGCCAGCAGCGCGGACTTATCATTGGAGACCCAGTACTTC. The V and J genes are TRBV7-2 and TRBJ2-5, with D possibly being TRBD2 (5 bases). This CDR3 has 14 residues. Germline V gives CDR1 SGHTA, CDR2 FQGNSA. Trimming pared 5 bases from V and 5 bases from J, leaving 15 bases between.